Following are 28 T cell receptor beta chains from one sample sequenced in a study of long-term antiretroviral therapy in people with HIV. At survey level, the immunoSEQ assay was run in its v3.0 version. Sequencing used immunoSEQ multiplex PCR; TCRdb keeps in-frame clones, though not all of them. The sample holds tens of thousands of clones; about 82% are singletons and the top ten take 9.5% to 12%. This specimen was unsorted PBMCs, taken 0.8 years before starting antiretroviral therapy. The receptors derive from a man aged 18 to 30 with HIV.

The V gene is TRBV19, the J gene TRBJ2-2, with D perhaps TRBD1 (7 bases). The germline CDR1 and CDR2 sequences are LNHDA and SQIVND (reference sequence). This CDR3 is 11 amino acids long. Trimming shortened V by 4 bases and J by 14 bases, and 11 bases separated the two germline ends. CDR3 coding DNA: TGTGCCAGTAGTACAGGGGGGTATCTGTTTTTT. Its protein product is CASSTGGYLFF.

For this clone: This specimen includes other DNA sequences encoding the same CDR3. The rearrangement links TRBV15 to TRBJ2-5; the match to TRBD2 covers 8 bases. This CDR3 has 13 amino acids. Losses at the gene ends were 3 bases for V and 5 bases for J; bases not matched to a gene: 2. CDR1 and CDR2 from the germline V gene are LNHNV and YYDKDF (reference sequence). As DNA, the CDR3 is TGTGCCACCAGCAGGATAGCGGGGGAGACCCAGTACTTC. It yields the protein CATSRIAGETQYF. Using reference TRBV15 and TRBJ2-5 for the parts outside the CDR3, the full variable domain is DAMVIQNPRYQVTQFGKPVTLSCSQTLNHNVMYWYQQKSSQAPKLLFHYYDKDFNNEADTPDNFQSRRPNTSFCFLDIRSPGLGDTAMYLCATSRIAGETQYFGPGTRLLVL.

This chain links TRBV7-9 with TRBJ2-1; TRBD2 agrees at 11 bases. Unmatched junction bases numbered 5, after V lost 4 bases and J lost 0 bases. The CDR3 runs to 17 residues. Per germline, CDR1 SEHNR and CDR2 FQNEAQ (reference sequence). The chain's CDR3 is CASSSGLAALSYNEQFF. Here the CDR3 DNA reads TGTGCCAGCAGCTCGGGACTAGCGGCTCTCTCCTACAATGAGCAGTTCTTC. The whole variable domain, filled in from reference TRBV7-9 and TRBJ2-1, reads DTGVSQNPRHKITKRGQNVTFRCDPISEHNRLYWYRQTLGQGPEFLTYFQNEAQLEKSRLLSDRFSAERPKGSFSTLEIQRTEQGDSAMYLCASSSGLAALSYNEQFFGPGTRLTVL.

CDR3 in amino acids: CASSFSGLSYEQYF. CDR3 DNA: TGTGCCAGCAGCTTTTCGGGACTCTCCTACGAGCAGTACTTC. This chain links TRBV11-2 with TRBJ2-7; possibly TRBD2 for D (6 bases). V lost 3 bases and J lost 0, with 9 bases in between. The CDR3 covers 14 residues. Germline assignment: CDR1 SGHAT and CDR2 FQNNGV.

J is TRBJ2-7 and V is TRBV10-3, with TRBD1 matching over 12 bases. The junction had 12 bases not matched to a gene; V was cut back by 11 bases and J by 7 bases. This CDR3 has 14 residues. Germline-derived CDR1 and CDR2 are ENHRY and SYGVKD. CDR3 sequence reads: CASKPGQGAGEQYF. The CDR3 DNA reads TGTGCCTCGAAACCGGGACAGGGGGCGGGAGAGCAGTACTTC.

This clone turned up a few times. The chain's CDR3 is CASSLAGAGNQPQHF. CDR3 sequence (DNA): TGTGCCAGCAGCTTAGCGGGGGCCGGCAATCAGCCCCAGCATTTT. This rearrangement joins TRBV7-8 to TRBJ1-5; TRBD1 might be the D (6 bases). CDR1 SGHVS and CDR2 FQNEAQ come from the germline V gene. Trimming shortened V by 0 bases and J by 2 bases, and 8 bases separated the two germline ends. The CDR3 contains 15 residues.

CDR3 amino acids: CSVAVYVGVGTDTQYF. The CDR3 nucleotides read TGCAGCGTTGCGGTTTATGTGGGAGTTGGCACAGATACGCAGTATTTT. The chain links TRBV29-1 to TRBJ2-3; a possible D gene is TRBD2 (5 bases). Trimming stripped 4 bases from V and 1 base from J, with 18 bases between. Per germline, CDR1 SQVTM and CDR2 ANQGSEA. This CDR3 spans 16 amino acids.

The V call is TRBV29-1, the J call TRBJ1-1; tentative D call: TRBD1 (6 bases). The V gene lost 4 bases and the J gene lost 7 bases, with 10 bases spanning the gap. The CDR3 consists of 11 residues. Germline CDR1 reads SQVTM; CDR2 reads ANQGSEA. DNA for the CDR3: TGCAGCGTTGTGGGGGCTCGTGAAGCTTTCTTT. Encoded protein: CSVVGAREAFF.

Concerning this clone itself: The same CDR3 arises from other DNA sequences in this sample as well. The V call is TRBV5-1, the J call TRBJ2-7; D gene ambiguous. V was trimmed by 1 base and J by 1 base, leaving 9 bases between them. Germline V gives CDR1 SGHRS, CDR2 YFSETQ. The CDR3 contains 14 residues. CDR3 in DNA: TGCGCCAGCAGCTTGTCTGGCGGTTCCTACGAGCAGTACTTC. Translated: CASSLSGGSYEQYF.

This clone was recorded once. The V gene is TRBV9, the J gene TRBJ2-1; the D gene is possibly TRBD1 (6 bases). The germline CDR1 and CDR2 sequences are SGDLS and YYNGEE. The CDR3 contains 12 residues. V was cut by 5 bases and J by 5 bases, with 8 bases left in between. This CDR3 is CASRAGDNEQFF. Written as DNA, the CDR3 is TGTGCCAGCAGGGCAGGGGACAATGAGCAGTTCTTC.

A few counts support this clone. V and J are TRBV7-2 and TRBJ1-5; D ambiguous. Germline-derived CDR1 and CDR2 are SGHTA and FQGNSA. Trimming removed 4 bases at V and 2 bases at J, with 15 bases between. The CDR3 contains 16 residues. The chain's CDR3 is CASSSQPGLGNQPQHF. For the CDR3, the DNA is TGTGCCAGCAGCTCCCAGCCGGGTCTGGGCAATCAGCCCCAGCATTTT.

The chain employs TRBV9 and TRBJ1-3; TRBD1 is a possible D gene (6 bases). In germline, CDR1 is SGDLS, CDR2 YYNGEE. The CDR3 spans 13 residues. V lost 4 bases, J lost 10 bases, and 15 bases lay in between. CDR3 loop: CASSYTGSNTIYF. CDR3 DNA: TGTGCCAGCAGCTATACAGGGTCCAATACCATATATTTT.

The V call is TRBV18, the J call TRBJ1-4; D is uncertain. V lost 4 bases to trimming and J lost 4 bases, with 7 bases between them. There are 13 residues in the CDR3. The germline V gene has CDR1 KGHSH and CDR2 LQKENI. The CDR3 coding sequence is TGTGCCAGCTCACAGGGTTATAATGAAAAACTGTTTTTT. This sequence encodes CASSQGYNEKLFF.

This chain uses TRBV4-2 with TRBJ2-7; D remains ambiguous. Trimming took off 2 bases at V and 2 bases at J, with 16 bases between the two ends. CDR3 length: 16 residues. Germline assignment: CDR1 LGHNA and CDR2 YNFKEQ. The CDR3: CASSQLEFPGTYEQYF. The CDR3 DNA reads TGTGCCAGCAGCCAATTGGAATTCCCTGGCACCTACGAGCAGTACTTC.

The chain uses TRBV19 and TRBJ2-7; possibly TRBD2 for D (5 bases). V lost 5 bases to trimming and J lost 4 bases, with 18 bases between them. CDR1 is LNHDA, CDR2 SQIVND, per germline (reference sequence). The CDR3 covers 15 residues. CDR3 loop: CASSPQRLAEYEQYF. The DNA of the CDR3 is TGTGCCAGTAGTCCCCAGCGGCTGGCAGAATACGAGCAGTACTTC. The whole variable domain, filled in from reference TRBV19 and TRBJ2-7, reads DGGITQSPKYLFRKEGQNVTLSCEQNLNHDAMYWYRQDPGQGLRLIYYSQIVNDFQKGDIAEGYSVSREKKESFPLTVTSAQKNPTAFYLCASSPQRLAEYEQYFGPGTRLTVT.

The chain recombines TRBV5-5 with TRBJ1-4; D gene ambiguous. The V end was cut by 6 bases, the J end by 1 base, with 16 bases between. The CDR3 has 16 amino acids. The germline gives CDR1 SGHKS, CDR2 YYEKEE (reference sequence). CDR3 amino acids: CASNAEAMETNEKLFF. CDR3 bases: TGTGCCAGCAACGCAGAGGCTATGGAAACTAATGAAAAACTGTTTTTT.

The chain employs TRBV6-5 and TRBJ2-2; no clear D. The CDR3 runs 14 residues. The V gene lost 5 bases and the J gene lost 1 base, with 8 bases spanning the gap. Germline V CDR1 and CDR2: MNHEY, SVGAGI. The CDR3 DNA reads TGTGCCAGCAGTAACTACAGGAACACCGGGGAGCTGTTTTTT. Translated, it gives CASSNYRNTGELFF.

The chain links TRBV5-1 to TRBJ2-1, with unresolved D. The germline V gene has CDR1 SGHRS and CDR2 YFSETQ. The V gene lost 5 bases and the J gene lost 10 bases, with 13 bases spanning the gap. The CDR3 extends over 12 amino acids. The CDR3 loop is CASSQHRFEQFF. CDR3 bases: TGCGCCAGCAGTCAACACAGATTCGAGCAGTTCTTC.

The chain is built from TRBV13 and TRBJ2-1; 8 bases align to TRBD2. The CDR3 consists of 13 residues. The V and J ends lost 5 bases and 8 bases, in that order; junction bases with no gene match: 5. Germline loops: CDR1 PRHDT, CDR2 FYEKMQ (reference sequence). The DNA for the CDR3 is TGTGCCAGCAGCAAAGCGGGGGAGGATGAGCAGTTCTTC. Its translation: CASSKAGEDEQFF.

This chain joins TRBV7-9 and TRBJ1-1, with 9 bases that match TRBD1. The CDR3 totals 18 residues. Trimming cost V 3 bases and J 6 bases; bases outside gene matches: 17. CDR1 SEHNR and CDR2 FQNEAQ come from the germline V gene (reference sequence). CDR3 coding DNA: TGTGCCAGCAGCTTGGGCGGCGCGGGACAGGGAAAGTACTCTGAAGCTTTCTTT. It codes for CASSLGGAGQGKYSEAFF.

This clone appeared once. The chain employs TRBV29-1 and TRBJ1-1, with D hard to call. The CDR3 spans 13 residues. The V gene lost 4 bases and the J gene lost 0 bases, with 9 bases spanning the gap. Germline CDR1 and CDR2: SQVTM and ANQGSEA. The CDR3 coding sequence is TGCAGCGTTGGACAAGTCTTGAACACTGAAGCTTTCTTT. Translated, it gives CSVGQVLNTEAFF.

The chain recombines TRBV30 with TRBJ1-2; a weak D match, TRBD1 (5 bases). Per the germline V gene, CDR1 is GTSNPN and CDR2 is SVGIG (reference sequence). The CDR3 spans 13 residues. Trimming shortened V by 0 bases and J by 0 bases, and 5 bases separated the two germline ends. The DNA of the CDR3 is TGTGCCTGGAGTGTACAGGCTAACTATGGCTACACCTTC. Translating it yields CAWSVQANYGYTF.

The chain links TRBV23-1 to TRBJ1-5; the D gene is possibly TRBD1 (6 bases). TRBV23-1 is an open reading frame, and its role is uncertain. Trimming shortened V by 8 bases and J by 1 base, and 21 bases separated the two germline ends. CDR3 length: 17 residues. The CDR3: CASPPGVGLRSNQPQHF. CDR3 in DNA: TGCGCCAGCCCCCCAGGGGTGGGACTGCGAAGCAATCAGCCCCAGCATTTT.

The chain employs TRBV30 and TRBJ1-5; D might be TRBD1 (5 bases). Germline V CDR1 and CDR2: GTSNPN, SVGIG (reference sequence). V was trimmed by 0 bases and J by 6 bases, leaving 15 bases between them. The CDR3 extends over 15 amino acids. DNA for the CDR3: TGTGCCTGGAGTGTATTCTGGGACCCAACTCAGCCCCAGCATTTT. This sequence encodes CAWSVFWDPTQPQHF.

The J gene is TRBJ2-7, the V gene TRBV9; TRBD2 aligns across 8 bases. The CDR3 covers 15 residues. V dropped 1 base and J dropped 3; count of bases not matched to a gene: 6. Per the germline V gene, CDR1 is SGDLS and CDR2 is YYNGEE. CDR3: CASSVQPGGFYEQYF. The CDR3 region has the DNA TGTGCCAGCAGCGTACAACCGGGGGGGTTCTACGAGCAGTACTTC.

V usage is TRBV5-1 and J usage is TRBJ2-3; 9 bases match TRBD2. Germline loops: CDR1 SGHRS, CDR2 YFSETQ. The CDR3 has 16 amino acids. V was clipped by 4 bases and J by 0 bases; unmatched bases: 6. The CDR3 nucleotides read TGCGCCAGCAGCATCGGCGGGGGGGGTAGCACAGATACGCAGTATTTT. Translation: CASSIGGGGSTDTQYF. Looking up the rest from reference TRBV5-1 and TRBJ2-3 gives the full variable domain: KAGVTQTPRYLIKTRGQQVTLSCSPISGHRSVSWYQQTPGQGLQFLFEYFSETQRNKGNFPGRFSGRQFSNSRSEMNVSTLELGDSALYLCASSIGGGGSTDTQYFGPGTRLTVL.

The V call is TRBV7-2, the J call TRBJ2-1, with 7 bases lining up with TRBD2. Germline V lookup: CDR1 SGHTA, CDR2 FQGNSA. J lost 6 bases, V lost 1 base, and 3 bases had no gene match. The CDR3 spans 14 residues. CDR3 nucleotides: TGTGCCAGCAGCTTAGAAGCGGGACTCAATGAGCAGTTCTTC. Protein: CASSLEAGLNEQFF.

The chain combines TRBV5-6 with TRBJ1-1; the D is unclear. CDR3 length equals 13 residues. The V end lost 0 bases, the J end lost 8 bases, and 11 bases lay between the germline ends. Germline assignment: CDR1 SGHDT and CDR2 YYEEEE. DNA of the CDR3: TGTGCCAGCAGCTTGGGCAGGAAGCCCGAAGCTTTCTTT. Protein sequence: CASSLGRKPEAFF.